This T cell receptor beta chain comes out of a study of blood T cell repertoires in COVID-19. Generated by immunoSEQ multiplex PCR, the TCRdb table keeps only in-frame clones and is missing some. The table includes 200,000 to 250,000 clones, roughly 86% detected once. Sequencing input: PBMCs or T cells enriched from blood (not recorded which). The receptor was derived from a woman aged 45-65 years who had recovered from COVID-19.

CDR3 sequence: CASSFPPREPSYEQYF. The CDR3 DNA reads as TGTGCCAGCAGCTTCCCGCCGCGGGAGCCAAGTTACGAGCAGTACTTC. The rearrangement joins TRBV11-2 to TRBJ2-7; 7 positions match TRBD2. CDR3 length equals 16 residues. The ends lost 3 bases at V and 4 bases at J; junction bases unmatched: 12. CDR1 is SGHAT and CDR2 is FQNNGV in the germline V gene.